Shown below are 10 T cell receptor beta chains from a single sample sequenced in a study of T cells after posttransplantation cyclophosphamide. Profiled with immunoSEQ multiplex PCR; TCRdb holds only in-frame clones, not every one. Observed in the sample are 25,000 to 35,000 clones, none of them singletons. The sample consisted of PBMCs. These receptors came from a woman under 40 in good health and a related stem cell transplant donor.

This clone has ten or more counts. This chain connects TRBV12-3 or TRBV12-4 to TRBJ1-1, with D perhaps TRBD1 (5 bases). CDR3 length equals 13 residues. With 6 bases removed from V and 5 bases from J, the gap between germline ends came to 13 bases. The CDR3 sequence: CASRTVGRTEAFF. As DNA, the CDR3 is TGTGCCAGCAGGACAGTGGGGCGAACTGAAGCTTTCTTT.

This clone was observed a few times. This sequence joins TRBV28 and TRBJ1-5; perhaps TRBD1 as D (6 bases). Between the trimmed V and J ends, which lost 3 bases and 4 bases, there was a span of 16 bases. Germline CDR1 is MDHEN and CDR2 is SYDVKM. This CDR3 has 16 amino acids. This CDR3 is CASSLDPRTENQPQHF. Written as DNA, the CDR3 is TGTGCCAGCAGTTTGGATCCCCGGACAGAGAATCAGCCCCAGCATTTT. Full variable domain (rest looked up from reference TRBV28 and TRBJ1-5): DVKVTQSSRYLVKRTGEKVFLECVQDMDHENMFWYRQDPGLGLRLIYFSYDVKMKEKGDIPEGYSVSREKKERFSLILESASTNQTSMYLCASSLDPRTENQPQHFGDGTRLSIL.

This clone showed up many times. The V call is TRBV11-3, the J call TRBJ1-5, with 7 positions matching TRBD1. CDR3 length equals 14 residues. V dropped 5 bases and J dropped 4; count of bases not matched to a gene: 5. The germline gives CDR1 SGHNT, CDR2 YENEEA. In DNA, the CDR3 is TGTGCCAGCAGCCAAGACAGGGTTAATCAGCCCCAGCATTTT. Its protein product is CASSQDRVNQPQHF.

About this clone itself: Distinct nucleotide sequences in the sample also encode this CDR3. V usage is TRBV4-2 and J usage is TRBJ2-5, with 8 bases matching TRBD2. J gave up 1 base and V 0 bases, and 1 base lay outside the gene matches. Germline V gives CDR1 LGHNA, CDR2 YNFKEQ. The CDR3 is 15 amino acids. CDR3 nucleotides: TGTGCCAGCAGCCAAGATCGGGGGGGCCAAGAGACCCAGTACTTC. Translating gives CASSQDRGGQETQYF.

This clone came up many times. The chain combines TRBV2 with TRBJ1-1; 7 bases are a match to TRBD1. With V trimmed by 6 bases and J by 3 bases, 1 base remained unmatched. CDR1 is SNHLY, CDR2 FYNNEI, per germline. The CDR3 totals 12 residues. The CDR3 sequence: CASRGQDTEAFF. CDR3 in DNA: TGTGCCAGCAGAGGACAGGACACTGAAGCTTTCTTT.

This clone was recorded at least ten times. The rearrangement uses TRBV4-2 and TRBJ2-6; D is unclear. CDR3 length: 16 residues. The V end lost 3 bases, the J end lost 1 base, and 10 bases lay between the germline ends. Germline V lookup: CDR1 LGHNA, CDR2 YNFKEQ. CDR3 nucleotides: TGTGCCAGCAGCCAGGCTGCCGTTTCTGGGGCCAACGTCCTGACTTTC. Its translation is CASSQAAVSGANVLTF.

Points on this clone: The junction does not match germline at one end; this may be a read error. The chain recombines TRBV6-5 with TRBJ1-2, with 8 bases fitting TRBD1. The CDR3 covers 13 residues. Germline CDR1 is MNHEY and CDR2 is SVGAGI. In DNA, the CDR3 is TGTGCCAGCAGCCCGACAGGGGCCTATCGCTACACCTTC. Translated: CASSPTGAYRYTF.

This clone showed up many times. V is TRBV7-9 and J is TRBJ2-1; weak D call: TRBD1 (6 bases). V dropped 5 bases and J dropped 5 bases, with 10 bases sitting between them. From germline, CDR1 is SEHNR and CDR2 FQNEAQ (reference sequence). The CDR3 runs 13 residues. The CDR3 DNA follows: TGTGCCAGCAGCCGGGACACCGACAATGAGCAGTTCTTC. Its translation: CASSRDTDNEQFF.

In this sample, this clone turned up many times. The chain has TRBV19 and TRBJ1-6, with D perhaps matching TRBD1 (5 bases). CDR1 and CDR2 (germline): LNHDA, SQIVND (reference sequence). Trimming stripped 3 bases from V and 4 bases from J, with 19 bases between. The CDR3 is made up of 18 amino acids. The CDR3 spells CASSIPPDRTRYNSPLHF. CDR3 in DNA: TGTGCCAGTAGTATCCCCCCTGACAGAACAAGATATAATTCACCCCTCCACTTT.

This clone has just a few counts. V is TRBV5-1 and J is TRBJ1-2; 9 nucleotides line up with TRBD1. Germline values: CDR1 SGHRS, CDR2 YFSETQ. Unmatched junction bases numbered 7, after V lost 4 bases and J lost 3 bases. The CDR3 consists of 15 residues. The CDR3 reads CASSGGTGFDYGYTF. CDR3 DNA sequence: TGCGCCAGCAGCGGGGGGACAGGGTTTGACTATGGCTACACCTTC.